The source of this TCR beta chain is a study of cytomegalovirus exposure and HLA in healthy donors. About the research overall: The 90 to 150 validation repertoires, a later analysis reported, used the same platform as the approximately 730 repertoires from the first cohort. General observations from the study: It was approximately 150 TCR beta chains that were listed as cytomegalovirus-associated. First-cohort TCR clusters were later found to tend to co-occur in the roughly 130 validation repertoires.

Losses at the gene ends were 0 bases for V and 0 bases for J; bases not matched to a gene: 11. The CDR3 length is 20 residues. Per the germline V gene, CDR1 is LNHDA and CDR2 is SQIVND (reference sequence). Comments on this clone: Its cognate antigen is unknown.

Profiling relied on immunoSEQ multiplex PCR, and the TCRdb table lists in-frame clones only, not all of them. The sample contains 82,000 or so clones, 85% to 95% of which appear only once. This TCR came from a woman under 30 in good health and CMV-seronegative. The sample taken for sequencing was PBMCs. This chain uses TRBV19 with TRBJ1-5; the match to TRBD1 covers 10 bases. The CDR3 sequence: CASSIDGWGQGIYSNQPQHF. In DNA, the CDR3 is TGTGCCAGTAGTATAGATGGTTGGGGACAGGGGATCTATAGCAATCAGCCCCAGCATTTT.